The clone carrying this TCR beta chain has more than one count but fewer than ten. Its specificity is unknown. The data belong to a study of T cell repertoires in cytomegalovirus infection. Study details: CMV infection together with matching HLA type was indicated by public TCR beta signatures.

Study findings and constraints: In two of eight donors, the top clonotype was HLA-C-restricted CMV-specific.

TCRdb recomputed calls from the reads with MiXCR, one row per CDR3 protein. The sample includes more than 150,000 distinct CDR3 sequences, roughly 20% of them seen just once. The receptor comes from a human donor in good health (CMV status not recorded). Some clones in this sample may be carry-over from other donors' samples. The sample consisted of PBMCs.

This CDR3 is CASSPPISTDTQYF. CDR3 in DNA: TGTGCCAGCAGCCCCCCTATTAGCACAGATACGCAGTATTTT. The chain is built from TRBV12-3 or TRBV12-4 and TRBJ2-3; D remains unclear. Trimming left V 6 bases short and J 0 bases short, with 10 bases between. This CDR3 has 14 residues.